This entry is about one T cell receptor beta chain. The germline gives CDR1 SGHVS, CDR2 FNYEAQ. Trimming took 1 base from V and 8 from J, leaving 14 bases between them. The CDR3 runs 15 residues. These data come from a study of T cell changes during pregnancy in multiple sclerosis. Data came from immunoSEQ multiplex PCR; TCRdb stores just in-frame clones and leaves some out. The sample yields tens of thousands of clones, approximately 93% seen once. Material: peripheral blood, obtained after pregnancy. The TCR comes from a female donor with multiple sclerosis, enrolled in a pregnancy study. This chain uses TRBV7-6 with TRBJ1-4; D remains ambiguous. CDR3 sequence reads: CASSLDRTGKEKLFF. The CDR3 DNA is TGTGCCAGCAGCTTAGACCGGACGGGAAAGGAAAAACTGTTTTTT.